This T cell receptor beta chain was captured by sequencing in a study of vaccination and CD4 T cells after COVID-19. Study details: Recovered patients in the cohort numbered six men and four women, two of them Hispanic.

Described treatment: roughly nine-day PBMC culture with coronavirus spike peptide pools or control peptides (ViraFEST assay). Gathered ahead of the COVID-19 pandemic (2011-2018) were the CD4+ T cells of the unexposed donor. Both SARS-CoV-2 S/N and four cold-coronavirus spikes were used, cells permitting, to probe CD4+ T cells of unexposed donors. Study findings and constraints: No early post-infection timepoints were studied, and convalescent patients studied were relatively few.

With the Oncomine TCR Beta short-read assay, DNA from cultured CD4+ T cells was sequenced. The authors extracted genomic DNA from cultured CD4+ T cells. TCRdb ran MiXCR on the PCR reads and lists one entry per CDR3 protein. This table holds 10,000 or so distinct CDR3 sequences, 30% to 45% found once. This clonotype was seen a handful of times. Its antigen is unidentified. The CDR3 runs 13 residues. V was shortened by 5 bases and J by 1 base, with 8 bases between the two germline ends. Looked up from germline, CDR1 is SEHNR and CDR2 is FQNEAQ (reference sequence). This rearrangement joins TRBV7-9 to TRBJ1-1; D unclear. The sample comprised CD4+ T cells from blood, cultured in vitro. The TCR was taken from a human donor in good health. CDR3 DNA: TGTGCCAGCAGCCAGAACGGGAACACTGAAGCTTTCTTT. This sequence encodes CASSQNGNTEAFF.